This T cell receptor (beta chain) was recorded in a study of T cell repertoires in cytomegalovirus infection. Overall study: An indication of both CMV infection and matching HLA type came from public TCR beta signatures.

TCRdb re-derived calls from the reads in MiXCR, one entry per CDR3 protein. The sample has 200,000 to 250,000 distinct CDR3 sequences, roughly 6.5% seen once. Study-wide points: Of the TCR beta families, the public ones yielded a cumulative frequency that identified carriers of CMV plus the relevant HLA. HLA-C-restricted CMV clonotypes gave the most frequent clonotype in two of eight donors.

About this clonotype: Its antigen is undetermined.

The origin of this receptor is a human donor in good health (CMV status not recorded). Some clones in this sample may be carry-over from other donors' samples. Input material: PBMCs.

The CDR3 DNA follows: TGTGCCAGCAGCCAAGGACAGGGAGGCGGCACCTTC. It specifies CASSQGQGGGTF. The J gene is TRBJ1-2, the V gene TRBV7-9, with TRBD1 identical over 8 bases. V dropped 5 bases and J dropped 13; count of bases not matched to a gene: 9. The CDR3 runs to 12 residues. CDR1 and CDR2 from the germline V gene are SEHNR and FQNEAQ (reference sequence).